This T cell receptor beta chain derives from a study of cytomegalovirus exposure and HLA in healthy donors. This clone was counted once. Antigen specificity is unknown. This CDR3 has 16 amino acids. Looked up from germline, CDR1 is SGHRS and CDR2 is YFSETQ. After removal of 0 bases from V and 0 bases from J, the junction contained 3 bases not matched to a gene. Whole-study results and caveats: HLA alleles showed associations with around 15,000 TCR beta sequences in a later analysis, at a 0.05 false discovery rate. In an earlier analysis, productive rearrangement rates for most beta V segments clustered near 90% or 30%. Presence/absence analyses treated sequencing depth as roughly uniform across donors. V- and J-gene trimming of TCR beta was linked (in a later analysis) to a missense DCLRE1C variant.

In the PCR, 60 Vbeta and 13 Jbeta primers were used. Assay used: immunoSEQ multiplex PCR; TCRdb lists only in-frame clones, some missing. The table lists some 100,000 clones, approximately 72% of them singletons. This TCR came from a male donor in good health and CMV-seropositive. The sequencing sample was made of PBMCs. The rearrangement joins TRBV5-1 to TRBJ2-3, with TRBD2 identical over 8 bases. In DNA form, the CDR3 reads TGCGCCAGCAGCTTGGAAGCGGGGGATAGCACAGATACGCAGTATTTT. Translated: CASSLEAGDSTDTQYF.